A single count supports the clone carrying this TCR beta chain. This entry comes from a study of blood T cell repertoires in COVID-19. Turning to the study itself: Spain, Italy and the United States supplied samples that represented acute and convalescent COVID-19.

Germline CDR1 is SGHRS and CDR2 is YFSETQ. The CDR3 sequence is 17 residues long. V shed 2 bases and J 2 bases; nucleotides not matched to a gene: 9. In the original workflow: Nucleated cell counts were estimated from reference gene primer amplification. Generated by immunoSEQ multiplex PCR, the TCRdb table keeps only in-frame clones and is missing some. That table is the source of V, J and clone size, and D and trimming were worked out from the DNA. The data show hundreds of thousands of clones, about 88% seen once. The rearrangement links TRBV5-1 to TRBJ1-3; 8 bases map to TRBD1. This TCR was sampled from a man in his 60s with acute or convalescent COVID-19. What was sequenced was peripheral blood. Written as DNA, the CDR3 is TGCGCCAGCAGCTTAAGGGTGACAGGGGCTACTGGAAACACCATATATTTT. Amino acid sequence: CASSLRVTGATGNTIYF.